A selection of T cell receptor beta chains follows, all from one sample in a study of cytomegalovirus exposure and HLA in healthy donors. Assay used: immunoSEQ multiplex PCR; TCRdb lists only in-frame clones, some missing. The data show approximately 110,000 clones, approximately 79% seen once. Sequenced: PBMCs. The receptors originated from a woman aged 40-49 years in good health and CMV-seronegative. Each CDR3 is given with its conserved first and last residue. Fields, in order: clone size, D gene, V gene, J gene, CDR3 protein, CDR3 DNA. D genes are given only for firm matches. Expanded clones get a size class; other rows say once, few or many, or leave the size out.

NA,NA,TRBV4-1,TRBJ1-2,CASSQGSSHYGYTF,TGCGCCAGCAGCCAAGGGAGTTCCCACTATGGCTACACCTTC
NA,NA,TRBV7-2,TRBJ2-2,CASSLLQGYTGELFF,TGTGCCAGCAGCTTACTGCAGGGGTACACCGGGGAGCTGTTTTTT
once,NA,TRBV28,TRBJ2-3,CASSLMDGGTDTQYF,TGTGCCAGCAGTTTGATGGACGGGGGCACAGATACGCAGTATTTT
NA,TRBD1,TRBV19,TRBJ2-7,CASSGSDRAEQYF,TGTGCCAGTAGTGGCTCGGACAGGGCCGAGCAGTACTTC
few,TRBD2,TRBV6-4,TRBJ2-3,CASSDSAGGVRDTQYF,TGTGCCAGCAGTGACTCAGCGGGAGGGGTCAGGGATACGCAGTATTTT
NA,NA,TRBV4-1,TRBJ1-4,CASSLLGLATNEKLFF,TGCGCCAGCAGCCTCCTCGGACTTGCAACTAATGAAAAACTGTTTTTT
few,TRBD1,TRBV6-6,TRBJ1-5,CASTIGQGLWQPQHF,TGTGCCAGCACCATCGGACAGGGCCTATGGCAGCCCCAGCATTTT
few,NA,TRBV5-1,TRBJ1-1,CASSLGGRKNTEAFF,TGCGCCAGCAGCTTGGGGGGGCGGAAGAACACTGAAGCTTTCTTT
NA,NA,TRBV7-2,TRBJ1-6,CASSFPSNSPLHF,TGTGCCAGCAGCTTTCCGTCTAATTCACCCCTCCACTTT
NA,TRBD1,TRBV27,TRBJ2-7,CASSPSRQGGLVYEQYF,TGTGCCAGCAGTCCCTCACGACAGGGCGGGCTGGTCTACGAGCAGTACTTC
NA,TRBD2,TRBV28,TRBJ2-1,CASSPRTGKRLAGWKQFF,TGTGCCAGCAGTCCGCGGACAGGAAAGAGACTAGCGGGATGGAAGCAGTTCTTC
NA,NA,TRBV11-2,TRBJ2-1,CASSLGVAYDNEQFF,TGTGCCAGCAGCTTAGGGGTAGCGTATGACAATGAGCAGTTCTTC
NA,TRBD1,TRBV19,TRBJ1-2,CASRGGQGVLLYGYTF,TGTGCCAGTAGAGGGGGACAGGGAGTCCTTCTGTATGGCTACACCTTC
NA,NA,TRBV5-5,TRBJ1-2,CASSLLTGNPGDGYTF,TGTGCCAGCAGCTTGCTGACTGGGAACCCGGGGGATGGCTACACCTTC
NA,TRBD1,TRBV7-9,TRBJ1-2,CASSLAAGITGQGYGYTF,TGTGCCAGCAGCTTAGCGGCTGGCATTACGGGACAGGGGTATGGCTACACCTTC
NA,NA,TRBV4-3,TRBJ1-1,CASSQQGDLNTEAFF,TGCGCCAGCAGCCAGCAGGGCGACTTGAACACTGAAGCTTTCTTT
NA,NA,TRBV7-6,TRBJ1-1,CASSLTPLENTEAFF,TGTGCCAGCAGCCTGACTCCCCTAGAGAACACTGAAGCTTTCTTT
once,TRBD2,TRBV5-4,TRBJ2-3,CASSFRAGGLRTDTQYF,TGTGCCAGCAGCTTCAGAGCGGGGGGGCTGAGGACAGATACGCAGTATTTT
NA,NA,TRBV19,TRBJ1-1,CASSINMNTEAFF,TGTGCCAGTAGTATAAACATGAACACTGAAGCTTTCTTT
NA,TRBD1,TRBV20-1,TRBJ1-2,CSAYRGRYTF,TGCAGTGCTTACAGGGGACGCTACACCTTC